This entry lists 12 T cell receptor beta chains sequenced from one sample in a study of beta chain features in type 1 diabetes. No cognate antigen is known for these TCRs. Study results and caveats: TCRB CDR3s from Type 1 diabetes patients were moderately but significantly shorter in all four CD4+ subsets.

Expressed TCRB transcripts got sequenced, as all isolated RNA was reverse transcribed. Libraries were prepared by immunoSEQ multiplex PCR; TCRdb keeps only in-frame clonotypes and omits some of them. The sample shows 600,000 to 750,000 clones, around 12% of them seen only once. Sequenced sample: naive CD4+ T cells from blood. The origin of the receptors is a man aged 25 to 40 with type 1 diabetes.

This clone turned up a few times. The CDR3 sequence is CASSQERGSSYEQYF. For the CDR3, the DNA is TGTGCCAGCAGCCAGGAGCGGGGGTCGTCCTACGAGCAGTACTTC. The genes are TRBV4-2 and TRBJ2-7; TRBD2 matches 8 bases. Germline V CDR1 and CDR2: LGHNA, YNFKEQ. Trimming removed 3 bases from V and 1 base from J; junction bases left unmatched: 5. The CDR3 covers 15 residues.

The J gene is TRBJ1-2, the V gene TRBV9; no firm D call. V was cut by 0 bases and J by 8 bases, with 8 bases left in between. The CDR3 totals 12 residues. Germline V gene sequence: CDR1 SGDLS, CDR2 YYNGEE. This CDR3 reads CASSVVHGGYTF. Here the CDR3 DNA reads TGTGCCAGCAGCGTAGTCCATGGCGGCTACACCTTC.

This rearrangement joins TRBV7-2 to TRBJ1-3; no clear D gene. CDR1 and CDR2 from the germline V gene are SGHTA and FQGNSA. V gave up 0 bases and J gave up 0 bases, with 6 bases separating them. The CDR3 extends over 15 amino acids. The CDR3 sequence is CASSLAVVSGNTIYF. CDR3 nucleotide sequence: TGTGCCAGCAGCTTAGCGGTGGTCTCTGGAAACACCATATATTTT.

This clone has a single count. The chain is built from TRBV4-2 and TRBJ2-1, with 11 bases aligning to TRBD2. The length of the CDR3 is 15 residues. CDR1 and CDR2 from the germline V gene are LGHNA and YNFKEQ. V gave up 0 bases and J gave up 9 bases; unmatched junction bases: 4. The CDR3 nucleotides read TGTGCCAGCAGCCAAGAAGTAGCGGGGGGGAGTGAGCAGTTCTTC. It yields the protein CASSQEVAGGSEQFF.

The CDR3 region is CASRVIPSTDTQYF. As DNA, the CDR3 is TGTGCCAGCAGGGTCATCCCGAGCACAGATACGCAGTATTTT. The chain couples TRBV2 to TRBJ2-3; no reliable D call. The CDR3 has 14 amino acids. V was trimmed by 6 bases and J by 0 bases, leaving 10 bases between them. Germline V CDR1 and CDR2: SNHLY, FYNNEI.

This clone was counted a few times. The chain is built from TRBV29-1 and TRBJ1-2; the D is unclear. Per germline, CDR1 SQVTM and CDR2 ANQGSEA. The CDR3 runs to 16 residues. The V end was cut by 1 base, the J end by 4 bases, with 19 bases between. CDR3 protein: CSVEGPLAGVAYGYTF. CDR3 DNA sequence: TGCAGCGTTGAAGGTCCCCTGGCCGGGGTGGCCTATGGCTACACCTTC. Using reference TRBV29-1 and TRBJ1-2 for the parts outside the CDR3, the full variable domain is SAVISQKPSRDICQRGTSLTIQCQVDSQVTMMFWYRQQPGQSLTLIATANQGSEATYESGFVIDKFPISRPNLTFSTLTVSNMSPEDSSIYLCSVEGPLAGVAYGYTFGSGTRLTVV.

The CDR3 coding sequence is TGCGCCAGCAGCCCCGCCCATCGGACTGAAGCTTTCTTT. This codes for CASSPAHRTEAFF. The chain combines TRBV4-3 with TRBJ1-1, with D unclear. The germline V gene has CDR1 LGHNA and CDR2 YSLEER. V was cut by 4 bases and J by 5 bases, with 11 bases left in between. This CDR3 contains 13 residues.

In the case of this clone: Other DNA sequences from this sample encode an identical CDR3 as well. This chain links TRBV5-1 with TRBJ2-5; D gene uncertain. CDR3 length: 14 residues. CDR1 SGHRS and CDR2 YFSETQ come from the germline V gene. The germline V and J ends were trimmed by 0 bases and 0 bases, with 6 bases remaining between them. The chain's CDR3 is CASSLALYQETQYF. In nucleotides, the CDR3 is TGCGCCAGCAGCTTGGCCCTATACCAAGAGACCCAGTACTTC.

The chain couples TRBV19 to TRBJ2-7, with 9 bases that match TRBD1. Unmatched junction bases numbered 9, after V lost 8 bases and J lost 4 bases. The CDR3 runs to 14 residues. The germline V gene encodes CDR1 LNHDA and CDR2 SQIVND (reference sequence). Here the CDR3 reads CASRPGQGRYEQYF. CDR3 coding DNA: TGTGCCAGTCGCCCGGGACAGGGAAGGTACGAGCAGTACTTC.

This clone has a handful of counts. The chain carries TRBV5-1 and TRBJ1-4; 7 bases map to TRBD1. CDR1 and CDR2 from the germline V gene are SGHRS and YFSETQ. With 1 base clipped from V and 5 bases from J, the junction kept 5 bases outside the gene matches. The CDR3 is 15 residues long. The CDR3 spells CASSLLGTDNEKLFF. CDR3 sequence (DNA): TGCGCCAGCAGCTTGCTTGGGACAGACAATGAAAAACTGTTTTTT.

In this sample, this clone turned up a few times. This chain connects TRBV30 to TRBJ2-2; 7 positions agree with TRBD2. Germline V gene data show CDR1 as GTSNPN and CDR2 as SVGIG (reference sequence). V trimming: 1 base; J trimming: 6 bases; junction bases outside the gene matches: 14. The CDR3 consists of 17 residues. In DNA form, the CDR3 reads TGTGCCTGGAGTGGGGTTCGGACTAGTGTTAGCCCCGGGGAGCTGTTTTTT. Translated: CAWSGVRTSVSPGELFF.

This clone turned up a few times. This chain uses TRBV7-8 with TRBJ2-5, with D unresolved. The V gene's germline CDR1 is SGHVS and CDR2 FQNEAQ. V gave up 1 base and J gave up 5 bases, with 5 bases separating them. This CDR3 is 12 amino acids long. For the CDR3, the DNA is TGTGCCAGCAGCTTAGAAAGGGAGACCCAGTACTTC. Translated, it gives CASSLERETQYF.